A selection of T cell receptor beta chains follows, all from one sample in a study of cytomegalovirus exposure and HLA in healthy donors. TCRdb's table, derived via immunoSEQ multiplex PCR, lists solely in-frame clones and lacks some. The sample yields some 180,000 clones, around 80% seen once. The sample was PBMCs. The receptors were gathered from a man aged 40-49 years in good health and CMV-seronegative. Each CDR3 is given with its conserved first and last residue. Fields, in order: CDR3 DNA, CDR3 protein, J gene, D gene, V gene, clone size. A D gene is named only where the DNA matches it firmly. Clone size, where shown, is once, few, many, or a class for clones that have expanded.

CDR3nt: TGTGCCAGCAATACAGGGACAGGGACCGGGGAGCTGTTTTTT; CDR3aa: CASNTGTGTGELFF; j_gene: TRBJ2-2; d_gene: TRBD1; v_gene: TRBV6-6; abundance: NA
CDR3nt: TGTGCCAGCAGCTTGTGGACAGGGGGTGAAAAACTGTTTTTT; CDR3aa: CASSLWTGGEKLFF; j_gene: TRBJ1-4; d_gene: TRBD1; v_gene: TRBV7-8; abundance: NA
CDR3nt: TGTGCCAGCAAGAACCGAAGGGGGGGCGCGGCCATAGGTGCGGGGAACACTGAAGCTTTCTTT; CDR3aa: CASKNRRGGAAIGAGNTEAFF; j_gene: TRBJ1-1; d_gene: NA; v_gene: TRBV19; abundance: NA
CDR3nt: TGTGCCAGCCGGGGATTTGGCGGGGAGCTGTTTTTT; CDR3aa: CASRGFGGELFF; j_gene: TRBJ2-2; d_gene: NA; v_gene: TRBV5-6; abundance: NA
CDR3nt: TGTGCCAGCAGCTTTCGCGCAGGTAATACCTACGAGCAGTACTTC; CDR3aa: CASSFRAGNTYEQYF; j_gene: TRBJ2-7; d_gene: NA; v_gene: TRBV5-5; abundance: NA
CDR3nt: TGTGCCAGCAGTCTCATGGGGGGGCAGTACAATGAGCAGTTCTTC; CDR3aa: CASSLMGGQYNEQFF; j_gene: TRBJ2-1; d_gene: NA; v_gene: TRBV6-5; abundance: NA
CDR3nt: TGTGCCAGCAAAAGACAGGGTGGAGGTGAAAAACTGTTTTTT; CDR3aa: CASKRQGGGEKLFF; j_gene: TRBJ1-4; d_gene: TRBD1; v_gene: TRBV28; abundance: once
CDR3nt: TGTGCCAGCAGTTTATCCCCGAGCTCCTACGAGCAGTACTTC; CDR3aa: CASSLSPSSYEQYF; j_gene: TRBJ2-7; d_gene: NA; v_gene: TRBV28; abundance: NA
CDR3nt: TGTGCCAGCCGGACAGGGGGCGTTGGCTACACCTTC; CDR3aa: CASRTGGVGYTF; j_gene: TRBJ1-2; d_gene: TRBD1; v_gene: TRBV28; abundance: NA
CDR3nt: TGTGCCAGCTCACCCTTGAATGAGCAGTTCTTC; CDR3aa: CASSPLNEQFF; j_gene: TRBJ2-1; d_gene: NA; v_gene: TRBV18; abundance: NA
CDR3nt: TGTGCCAGCAGCCAAGGAGGGGAGCAGTACTTC; CDR3aa: CASSQGGEQYF; j_gene: TRBJ2-7; d_gene: NA; v_gene: TRBV14; abundance: NA
CDR3nt: TGCGCCAGCAGCTTGGACAAGGGGGCGGGCTATGGCTACACCTTC; CDR3aa: CASSLDKGAGYGYTF; j_gene: TRBJ1-2; d_gene: TRBD1; v_gene: TRBV5-1; abundance: NA
CDR3nt: TGTGCCAGCAGCTTAGCCAGTGGAGGGGGCCGGCGGGAGCAGTACTTC; CDR3aa: CASSLASGGGRREQYF; j_gene: TRBJ2-7; d_gene: NA; v_gene: TRBV7-9; abundance: NA
CDR3nt: TGTGCCAGCAGTTTAAGCGCTGGAGTAGGCGAGACCCAGTACTTC; CDR3aa: CASSLSAGVGETQYF; j_gene: TRBJ2-5; d_gene: NA; v_gene: TRBV28; abundance: once
CDR3nt: TGTGCCATCAACAGGGGGCAAGGCACTGAAGCTTTCTTT; CDR3aa: CAINRGQGTEAFF; j_gene: TRBJ1-1; d_gene: TRBD1; v_gene: TRBV2; abundance: NA
CDR3nt: TGCGCCAGCAGCTTGGAACAGGGGGCATACGAGCAGTACTTC; CDR3aa: CASSLEQGAYEQYF; j_gene: TRBJ2-7; d_gene: TRBD1; v_gene: TRBV5-1; abundance: NA
CDR3nt: TGTGCCAGCAGCTTATGGGGGGGCGGGGTAAACACTGAAGCTTTCTTT; CDR3aa: CASSLWGGGVNTEAFF; j_gene: TRBJ1-1; d_gene: NA; v_gene: TRBV7-9; abundance: NA
CDR3nt: TGTGCCAGCAGTTTATACTCTAGCGGGCGAGATGAGCAGTTCTTC; CDR3aa: CASSLYSSGRDEQFF; j_gene: TRBJ2-1; d_gene: TRBD2; v_gene: TRBV28; abundance: NA
CDR3nt: TGTGCCAGTAGTGGGGACTCAGGTTTCGTCAACACTGAAGCTTTCTTT; CDR3aa: CASSGDSGFVNTEAFF; j_gene: TRBJ1-1; d_gene: NA; v_gene: TRBV19; abundance: NA
CDR3nt: TGTGCCAGCAGCTTGGAGGTCACAGGGGGACTTGAAGCTTTCTTT; CDR3aa: CASSLEVTGGLEAFF; j_gene: TRBJ1-1; d_gene: TRBD1; v_gene: TRBV5-5; abundance: NA
CDR3nt: TGCGCCAGCAGCCAAGATGGGCGGGGTAACTATGGCTACACCTTC; CDR3aa: CASSQDGRGNYGYTF; j_gene: TRBJ1-2; d_gene: NA; v_gene: TRBV4-3; abundance: NA
CDR3nt: TGTGCCAGCAGCTTAGCAGGGGATACGCAGTATTTT; CDR3aa: CASSLAGDTQYF; j_gene: TRBJ2-3; d_gene: NA; v_gene: TRBV11-2; abundance: NA
CDR3nt: TGTGCCAGCAGCCGGAGTACGGATGGGACTAGCGGGTCCTCCCAGCATACGCAGTATTTT; CDR3aa: CASSRSTDGTSGSSQHTQYF; j_gene: TRBJ2-3; d_gene: TRBD2; v_gene: TRBV7-3; abundance: NA
CDR3nt: TGCGCCAGCAGCGTCTGGGGCCTCAGCTCCTACGAGCAGTACTTC; CDR3aa: CASSVWGLSSYEQYF; j_gene: TRBJ2-7; d_gene: NA; v_gene: TRBV5-1; abundance: NA
CDR3nt: TGTGCCAGCAGTTCCCTGGACAGGGTTGATCAGCCCCAGCATTTT; CDR3aa: CASSSLDRVDQPQHF; j_gene: TRBJ1-5; d_gene: TRBD1; v_gene: TRBV6-5; abundance: NA
CDR3nt: TGCGCCAGCAGCGTGGGACAGAACACTGAAGCTTTCTTT; CDR3aa: CASSVGQNTEAFF; j_gene: TRBJ1-1; d_gene: NA; v_gene: TRBV5-1; abundance: NA
CDR3nt: TGTGCCAGCAGCGATTACAATAATTCACCCCTCCACTTT; CDR3aa: CASSDYNNSPLHF; j_gene: TRBJ1-6; d_gene: NA; v_gene: TRBV5-5; abundance: NA
CDR3nt: TGTGCCAGCAGCTTCCCCTATGGACAGGTGGGAGATGAAAAACTGTTTTTT; CDR3aa: CASSFPYGQVGDEKLFF; j_gene: TRBJ1-4; d_gene: TRBD1; v_gene: TRBV7-9; abundance: NA
CDR3nt: TGTGCCAGCAGCCAGGGGACAGCTTATAATGAAAAACTGTTTTTT; CDR3aa: CASSQGTAYNEKLFF; j_gene: TRBJ1-4; d_gene: TRBD1; v_gene: TRBV5-6; abundance: NA
CDR3nt: TGTGCCAGCTCACCAATCACCGGGACACCCGAAGGTGGCTACACCTTC; CDR3aa: CASSPITGTPEGGYTF; j_gene: TRBJ1-2; d_gene: NA; v_gene: TRBV18; abundance: NA
CDR3nt: TGTGCCAGTAGTAGAGGACAGGGGCCCAACACCGGGGAGCTGTTTTTT; CDR3aa: CASSRGQGPNTGELFF; j_gene: TRBJ2-2; d_gene: TRBD1; v_gene: TRBV19; abundance: NA
CDR3nt: TGTGCCAGCAGTTCTTTAGCGGACTCCTACAATGAGCAGTTCTTC; CDR3aa: CASSSLADSYNEQFF; j_gene: TRBJ2-1; d_gene: NA; v_gene: TRBV28; abundance: few
CDR3nt: TGTGCCAGCAGCGGCGGGGCGGGACGAAGCTCTGGGGCCAACGTCCTGACTTTC; CDR3aa: CASSGGAGRSSGANVLTF; j_gene: TRBJ2-6; d_gene: NA; v_gene: TRBV7-3; abundance: few
CDR3nt: TGTGCCAGCACCTTAAAGGGGTTAGGAGGCTACACCTTC; CDR3aa: CASTLKGLGGYTF; j_gene: TRBJ1-2; d_gene: NA; v_gene: TRBV11-2; abundance: NA
CDR3nt: TGTGCCAGCAGCGACGACTCCACAGATACGCAGTATTTT; CDR3aa: CASSDDSTDTQYF; j_gene: TRBJ2-3; d_gene: NA; v_gene: TRBV11-2; abundance: NA
CDR3nt: TGTGCCAGCAGTGACAAGGAGGGAACCGAGCAGTACTTC; CDR3aa: CASSDKEGTEQYF; j_gene: TRBJ2-7; d_gene: NA; v_gene: TRBV6-4; abundance: NA
CDR3nt: TGCAGCGTTGGGGAAGAAAGGGGCAAGGCTGAAGCTTTCTTT; CDR3aa: CSVGEERGKAEAFF; j_gene: TRBJ1-1; d_gene: NA; v_gene: TRBV29-1; abundance: NA
CDR3nt: TGTGCCAGCAGTTTATCCCTAACCGCACAGGGGCTGAACACTGAAGCTTTCTTT; CDR3aa: CASSLSLTAQGLNTEAFF; j_gene: TRBJ1-1; d_gene: TRBD1; v_gene: TRBV28; abundance: NA
CDR3nt: TGCGCCAGCAGCCAACCGACCCGACGGAGGCCTTATGGCTACACCTTC; CDR3aa: CASSQPTRRRPYGYTF; j_gene: TRBJ1-2; d_gene: NA; v_gene: TRBV4-3; abundance: NA
CDR3nt: TGTGCCAGCAGCTTAGGAGCTAGCGGTCCCTACGAGCAGTACTTC; CDR3aa: CASSLGASGPYEQYF; j_gene: TRBJ2-7; d_gene: TRBD2; v_gene: TRBV7-3; abundance: few
CDR3nt: TGTGCCAGCAGCCACTGGGGGACAGACACACATGGCTACACCTTC; CDR3aa: CASSHWGTDTHGYTF; j_gene: TRBJ1-2; d_gene: TRBD1; v_gene: TRBV14; abundance: NA
CDR3nt: TGCAGCGCTGGGGACAGGGAATACGAGCAGTACTTC; CDR3aa: CSAGDREYEQYF; j_gene: TRBJ2-7; d_gene: TRBD1; v_gene: TRBV29-1; abundance: NA
CDR3nt: TGTGCCTGGAGGGGGGGACTAGCCAAAAACATTCAGTACTTC; CDR3aa: CAWRGGLAKNIQYF; j_gene: TRBJ2-4; d_gene: NA; v_gene: TRBV30; abundance: NA
CDR3nt: TGTGCCAGCAGCCAAGAACGGTCAAACATTCAGTACTTC; CDR3aa: CASSQERSNIQYF; j_gene: TRBJ2-4; d_gene: NA; v_gene: TRBV4-2; abundance: once
CDR3nt: TGTGCCAGCAGCCGCGGAGGCCGACAAGAGACCCAGTACTTC; CDR3aa: CASSRGGRQETQYF; j_gene: TRBJ2-5; d_gene: NA; v_gene: TRBV7-8; abundance: NA
CDR3nt: TGTGCCAGCAGTGTCGGACAGGAGATTTCTGAAGCTTTCTTT; CDR3aa: CASSVGQEISEAFF; j_gene: TRBJ1-1; d_gene: TRBD1; v_gene: TRBV6-5; abundance: NA
CDR3nt: TGTGCCAGCAGCCCAGGGGCCCGGCTGGGCTACACCTTC; CDR3aa: CASSPGARLGYTF; j_gene: TRBJ1-2; d_gene: NA; v_gene: TRBV4-2; abundance: NA
CDR3nt: TGTGCCAGTAGTCCGGGAGGTAGGACTGAAGCTTTCTTT; CDR3aa: CASSPGGRTEAFF; j_gene: TRBJ1-1; d_gene: NA; v_gene: TRBV19; abundance: few